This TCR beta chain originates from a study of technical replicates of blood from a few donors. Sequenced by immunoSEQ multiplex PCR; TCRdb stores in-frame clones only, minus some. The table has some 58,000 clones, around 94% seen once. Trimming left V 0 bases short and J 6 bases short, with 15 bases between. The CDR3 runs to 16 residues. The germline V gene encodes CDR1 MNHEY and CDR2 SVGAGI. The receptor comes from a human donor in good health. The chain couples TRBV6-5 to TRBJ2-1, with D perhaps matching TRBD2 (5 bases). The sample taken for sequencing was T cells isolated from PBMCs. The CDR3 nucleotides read TGTGCCAGCAGTTACTCCCTCTTGGTCAGCGGCAATGAGCAGTTCTTC. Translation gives CASSYSLLVSGNEQFF.